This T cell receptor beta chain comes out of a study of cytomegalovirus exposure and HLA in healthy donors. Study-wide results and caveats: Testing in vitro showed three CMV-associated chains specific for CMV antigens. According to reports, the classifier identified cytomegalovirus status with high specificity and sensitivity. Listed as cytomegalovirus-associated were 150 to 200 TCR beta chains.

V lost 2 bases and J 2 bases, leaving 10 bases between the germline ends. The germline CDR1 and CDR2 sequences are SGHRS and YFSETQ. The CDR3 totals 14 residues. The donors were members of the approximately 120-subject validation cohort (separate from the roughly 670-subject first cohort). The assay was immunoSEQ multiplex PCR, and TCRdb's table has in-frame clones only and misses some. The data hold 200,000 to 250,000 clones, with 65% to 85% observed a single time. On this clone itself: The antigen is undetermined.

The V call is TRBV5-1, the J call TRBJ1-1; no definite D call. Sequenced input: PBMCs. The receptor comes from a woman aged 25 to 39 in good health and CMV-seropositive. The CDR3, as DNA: TGCGCCAGCAGCTTCACAACACCTAACACTGAAGCTTTCTTT. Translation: CASSFTTPNTEAFF.